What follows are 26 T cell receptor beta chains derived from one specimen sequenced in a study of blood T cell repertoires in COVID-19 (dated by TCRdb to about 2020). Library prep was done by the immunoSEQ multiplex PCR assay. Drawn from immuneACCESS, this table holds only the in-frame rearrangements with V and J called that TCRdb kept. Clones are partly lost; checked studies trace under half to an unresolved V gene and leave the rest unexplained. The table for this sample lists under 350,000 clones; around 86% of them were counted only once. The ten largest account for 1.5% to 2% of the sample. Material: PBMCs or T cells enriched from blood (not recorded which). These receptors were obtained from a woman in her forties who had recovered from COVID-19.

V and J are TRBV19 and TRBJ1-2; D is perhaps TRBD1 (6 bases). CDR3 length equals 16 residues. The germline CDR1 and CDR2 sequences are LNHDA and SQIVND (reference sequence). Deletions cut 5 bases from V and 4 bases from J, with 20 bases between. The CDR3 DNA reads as TGTGCCAGTAGTGTTCGGACAGCAGGCGTTTCCTATGGCTACACCTTC. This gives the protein CASSVRTAGVSYGYTF.

CDR3 sequence: CASSGGTAVETQYF. The CDR3 DNA sequence: TGTGCCAGCAGCGGCGGGACCGCGGTGGAGACCCAGTACTTC. The genes are TRBV7-9 and TRBJ2-5; tentative D call: TRBD2 (6 bases). The germline V gene has CDR1 SEHNR and CDR2 FQNEAQ (reference sequence). The CDR3 length is 14 residues. The germline V and J ends were trimmed by 5 bases and 5 bases, with 15 bases remaining between them.

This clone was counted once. CDR3 DNA sequence: TGTGCCAGCAGCTTGGCCGAAAGGGGAAATGGCTACACCTTC. Protein product: CASSLAERGNGYTF. This chain joins TRBV5-4 and TRBJ1-2, with a possible D match to TRBD1 (5 bases). From germline, CDR1 is SGHNT and CDR2 YYREEE (reference sequence). The CDR3 is 14 amino acids. V lost 0 bases, J lost 6 bases, and 12 bases lay in between. Full variable domain (outside the CDR3, taken from reference TRBV5-4 and TRBJ1-2): ETGVTQSPTHLIKTRGQQVTLRCSSQSGHNTVSWYQQALGQGPQFIFQYYREEENGRGNFPPRFSGLQFPNYSSELNVNALELDDSALYLCASSLAERGNGYTFGSGTRLTVV.

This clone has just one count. CDR3 in amino acids: CASSQEEGQGRGYTF. CDR3 sequence (DNA): TGCGCCAGCAGCCAAGAAGAGGGACAGGGTCGTGGCTACACCTTC. The chain has TRBV4-1 and TRBJ1-2; 9 bases are a match to TRBD1. This CDR3 comprises 15 residues. The trim removed 0 bases at V and 7 bases at J, leaving 6 bases unmatched. Germline V gene data show CDR1 as MGHRA and CDR2 as YSYEKL.

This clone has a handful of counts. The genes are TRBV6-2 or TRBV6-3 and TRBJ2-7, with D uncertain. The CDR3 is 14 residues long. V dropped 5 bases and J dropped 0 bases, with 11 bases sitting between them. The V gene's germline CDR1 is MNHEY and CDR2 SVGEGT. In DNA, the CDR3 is TGTGCCAGCAGTGTCCCCTGGAGCTCCTACGAGCAGTACTTC. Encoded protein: CASSVPWSSYEQYF.

The CDR3 is CASSSGTLQNQPQHF. CDR3 DNA: TGTGCCAGCAGCTCCGGGACACTCCAAAATCAGCCCCAGCATTTT. V is TRBV9 and J is TRBJ1-5; a weak D match, TRBD1 (6 bases). The CDR3 consists of 15 residues. CDR1 and CDR2 (germline): SGDLS, YYNGEE. Trimming pared 4 bases from V and 4 bases from J, leaving 15 bases between.

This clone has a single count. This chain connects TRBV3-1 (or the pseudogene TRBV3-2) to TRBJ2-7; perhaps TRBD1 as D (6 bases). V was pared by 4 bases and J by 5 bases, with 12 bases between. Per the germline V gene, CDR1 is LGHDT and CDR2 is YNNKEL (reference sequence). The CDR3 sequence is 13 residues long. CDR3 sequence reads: CASSRGQLHEQYF. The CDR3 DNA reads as TGTGCCAGCAGCCGGGGGCAGCTCCACGAGCAGTACTTC.

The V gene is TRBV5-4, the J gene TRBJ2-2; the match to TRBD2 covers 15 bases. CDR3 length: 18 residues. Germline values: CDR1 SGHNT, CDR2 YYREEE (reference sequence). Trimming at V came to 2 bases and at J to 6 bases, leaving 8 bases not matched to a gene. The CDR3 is CASSFRTSGGASAGELFF. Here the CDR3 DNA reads TGTGCCAGCAGCTTCCGGACTAGCGGGGGGGCCTCGGCCGGGGAGCTGTTTTTT.

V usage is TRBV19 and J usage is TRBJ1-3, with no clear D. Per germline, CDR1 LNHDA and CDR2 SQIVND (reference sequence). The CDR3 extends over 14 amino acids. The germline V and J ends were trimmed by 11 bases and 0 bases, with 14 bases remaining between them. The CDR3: CASSQAPSGNTIYF. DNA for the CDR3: TGTGCCTCTAGTCAAGCTCCCTCTGGAAACACCATATATTTT.

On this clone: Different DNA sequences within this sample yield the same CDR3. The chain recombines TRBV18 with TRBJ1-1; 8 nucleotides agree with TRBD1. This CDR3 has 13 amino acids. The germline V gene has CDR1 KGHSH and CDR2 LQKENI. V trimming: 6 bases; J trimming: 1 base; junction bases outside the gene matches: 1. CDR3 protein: CASSGQGNTEAFF. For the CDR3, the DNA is TGTGCCAGCTCCGGACAGGGGAACACTGAAGCTTTCTTT.

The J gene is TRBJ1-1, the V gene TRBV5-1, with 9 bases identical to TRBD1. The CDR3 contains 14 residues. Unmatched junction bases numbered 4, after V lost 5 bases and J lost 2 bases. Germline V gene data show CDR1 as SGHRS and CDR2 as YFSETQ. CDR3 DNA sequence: TGCGCCAGCAGAGGACAGGGGTCAAACACTGAAGCTTTCTTT. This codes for CASRGQGSNTEAFF.

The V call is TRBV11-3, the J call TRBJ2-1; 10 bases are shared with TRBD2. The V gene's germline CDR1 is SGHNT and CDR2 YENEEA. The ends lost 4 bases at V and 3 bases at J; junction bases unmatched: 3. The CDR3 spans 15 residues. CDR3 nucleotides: TGTGCCAGCAGCTACGGACTAGCGGTCTACAATGAGCAGTTCTTC. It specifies CASSYGLAVYNEQFF.

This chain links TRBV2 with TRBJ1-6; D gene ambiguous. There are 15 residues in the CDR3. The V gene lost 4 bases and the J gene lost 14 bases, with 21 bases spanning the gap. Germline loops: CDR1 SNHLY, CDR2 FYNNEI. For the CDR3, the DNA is TGTGCCAGCAGTGGGGTCGACGCTGTAATCCGGGCCCTCCACTTT. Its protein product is CASSGVDAVIRALHF.

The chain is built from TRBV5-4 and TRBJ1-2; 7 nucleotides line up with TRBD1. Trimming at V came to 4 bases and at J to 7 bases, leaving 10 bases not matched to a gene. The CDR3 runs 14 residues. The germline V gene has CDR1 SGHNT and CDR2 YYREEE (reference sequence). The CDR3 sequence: CASSTKTGLFGYTF. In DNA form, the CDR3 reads TGTGCCAGCAGCACTAAGACAGGGTTGTTTGGCTACACCTTC.

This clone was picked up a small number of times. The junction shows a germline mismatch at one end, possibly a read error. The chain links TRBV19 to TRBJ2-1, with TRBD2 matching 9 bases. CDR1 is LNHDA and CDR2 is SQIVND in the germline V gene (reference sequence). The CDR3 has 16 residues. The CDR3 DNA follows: TGTGCCAGTAGGATAGCGGGAGTTCCTCGGAGGAATGAGCAGTTCTTC. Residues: CASRIAGVPRRNEQFF.

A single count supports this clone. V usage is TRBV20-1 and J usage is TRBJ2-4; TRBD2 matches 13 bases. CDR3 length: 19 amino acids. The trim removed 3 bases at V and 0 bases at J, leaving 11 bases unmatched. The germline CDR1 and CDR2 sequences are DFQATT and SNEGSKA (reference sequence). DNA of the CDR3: TGCAGTGCTAGTTCGCAGTCGGGACTAGCGGGACTAGCCAAAAACATTCAGTACTTC. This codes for CSASSQSGLAGLAKNIQYF.

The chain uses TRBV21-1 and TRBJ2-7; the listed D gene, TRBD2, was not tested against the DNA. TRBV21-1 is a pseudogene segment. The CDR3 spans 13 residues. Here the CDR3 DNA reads TGTGCCAGCCCGTGGGGGGGGCTCTACGAGCAGTACTTC. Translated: CASPWGGLYEQYF.

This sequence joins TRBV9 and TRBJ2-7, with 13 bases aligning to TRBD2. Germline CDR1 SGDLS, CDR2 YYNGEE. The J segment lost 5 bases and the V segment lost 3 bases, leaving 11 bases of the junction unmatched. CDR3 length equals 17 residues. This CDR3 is CASSEQTGTSGINEQYF. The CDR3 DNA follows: TGTGCCAGCAGCGAACAGACAGGGACTAGCGGGATTAACGAGCAGTACTTC.

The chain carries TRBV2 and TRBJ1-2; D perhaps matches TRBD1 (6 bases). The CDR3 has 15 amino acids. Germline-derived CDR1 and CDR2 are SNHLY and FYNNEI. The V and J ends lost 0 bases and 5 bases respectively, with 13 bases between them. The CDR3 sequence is CASSEARTVIYGYTF. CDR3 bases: TGTGCCAGCAGTGAAGCTAGGACAGTGATTTATGGCTACACCTTC.

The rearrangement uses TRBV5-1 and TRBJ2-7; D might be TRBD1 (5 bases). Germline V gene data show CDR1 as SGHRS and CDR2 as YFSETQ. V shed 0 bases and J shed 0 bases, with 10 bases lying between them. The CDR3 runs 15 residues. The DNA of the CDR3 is TGCGCCAGCAGCTTGGAAACAGGTTTCTCCTACGAGCAGTACTTC. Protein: CASSLETGFSYEQYF. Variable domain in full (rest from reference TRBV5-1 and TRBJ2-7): KAGVTQTPRYLIKTRGQQVTLSCSPISGHRSVSWYQQTPGQGLQFLFEYFSETQRNKGNFPGRFSGRQFSNSRSEMNVSTLELGDSALYLCASSLETGFSYEQYFGPGTRLTVT.

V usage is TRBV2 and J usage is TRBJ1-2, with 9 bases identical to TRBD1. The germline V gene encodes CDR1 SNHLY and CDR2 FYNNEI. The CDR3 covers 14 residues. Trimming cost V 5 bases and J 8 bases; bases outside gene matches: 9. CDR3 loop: CASSPGTGREGYTF. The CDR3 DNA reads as TGTGCCAGCAGTCCCGGGACAGGGAGGGAAGGCTACACCTTC.

This chain's CDR3 is CASLQDWRYGYTF. CDR3 nucleotide sequence: TGTGCCAGTCTCCAGGACTGGCGCTATGGCTACACCTTC. This chain uses TRBV19 with TRBJ1-2; D not certain. The CDR3 is made up of 13 amino acids. CDR1 is LNHDA and CDR2 is SQIVND in the germline V gene (reference sequence). V was clipped by 8 bases and J by 4 bases, with 14 bases between them.

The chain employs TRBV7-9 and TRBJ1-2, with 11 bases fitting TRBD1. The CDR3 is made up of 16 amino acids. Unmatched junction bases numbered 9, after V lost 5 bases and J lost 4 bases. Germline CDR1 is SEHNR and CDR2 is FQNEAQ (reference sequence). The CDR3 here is CASSPGGTGGRYGYTF. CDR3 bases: TGTGCCAGCAGCCCAGGTGGGACAGGGGGTCGCTATGGCTACACCTTC. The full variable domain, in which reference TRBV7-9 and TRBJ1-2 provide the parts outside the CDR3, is DTGVSQNPRHKITKRGQNVTFRCDPISEHNRLYWYRQTLGQGPEFLTYFQNEAQLEKSRLLSDRFSAERPKGSFSTLEIQRTEQGDSAMYLCASSPGGTGGRYGYTFGSGTRLTVV.

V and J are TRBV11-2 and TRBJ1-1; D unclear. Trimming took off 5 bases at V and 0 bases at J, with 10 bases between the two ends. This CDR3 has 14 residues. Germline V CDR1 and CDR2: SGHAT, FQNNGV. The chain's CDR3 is CASSPRRMNTEAFF. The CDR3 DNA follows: TGTGCCAGCAGCCCAAGGCGGATGAACACTGAAGCTTTCTTT.

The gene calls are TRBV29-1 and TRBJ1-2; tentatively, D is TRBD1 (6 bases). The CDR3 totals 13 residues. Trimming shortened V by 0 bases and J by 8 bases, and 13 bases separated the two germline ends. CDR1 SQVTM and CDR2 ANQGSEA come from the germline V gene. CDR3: CSVEEYRDVGYTF. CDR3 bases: TGCAGCGTTGAAGAATACAGGGACGTCGGCTACACCTTC.

The CDR3 spells CASKEGDRRGEQYF. The CDR3 DNA sequence: TGTGCCAGCAAAGAGGGGGATCGTCGAGGGGAGCAGTACTTC. The V and J genes are TRBV6-5 and TRBJ2-7, with D possibly matching TRBD1 (6 bases). The CDR3 runs 14 residues. CDR1 and CDR2 from the germline V gene are MNHEY and SVGAGI. V shed 7 bases and J shed 7 bases, with 20 bases lying between them.